These 27 T cell receptor beta chains were all obtained from the same sample, sequenced in a study of T cell responses to AZD1222 COVID-19 vaccine. The repertoire was sequenced with immunoSEQ multiplex PCR; TCRdb's copy has only in-frame clones and lacks some. There are about 190,000 clones in the sample; about 89% occur only once, and 2.5% to 3% lies in the top ten. The sequences come from peripheral blood, collected on day 0 of MenACWY control vaccination. The receptors here all came from an adult in good health.

The chain uses TRBV11-2 and TRBJ2-5, with no clear D. CDR3 length: 16 residues. The germline gives CDR1 SGHAT, CDR2 FQNNGV. Trimming stripped 0 bases from V and 4 bases from J, with 15 bases between. The DNA of the CDR3 is TGTGCCAGCAGCTTAGAAACGGAACATCTTGGAGAGACCCAGTACTTC. Protein product: CASSLETEHLGETQYF.

V usage is TRBV3-1 (or the pseudogene TRBV3-2) and J usage is TRBJ1-2, with a weak D call TRBD1 (6 bases). CDR1 and CDR2 from the germline V gene are LGHDT and YNNKEL (reference sequence). The CDR3 runs 15 residues. V dropped 0 bases and J dropped 2 bases, with 10 bases sitting between them. CDR3 protein: CASSQDSGTNYGYTF. In DNA, the CDR3 is TGTGCCAGCAGCCAAGACTCCGGGACAAACTATGGCTACACCTTC.

The chain recombines TRBV6-6 with TRBJ2-5; TRBD1 aligns across 10 bases. CDR1 is MNHNY and CDR2 is SVGAGI in the germline V gene (reference sequence). The junction had 10 bases not matched to a gene; V was cut back by 8 bases and J by 4 bases. This CDR3 has 15 amino acids. The CDR3 protein is CASSRRDRGRETQYF. CDR3 nucleotide sequence: TGTGCCAGCTCCCGCCGGGACAGGGGACGAGAGACCCAGTACTTC.

This clone was recorded a few times. The genes are TRBV28 and TRBJ1-5; D not certain. V lost 2 bases to trimming and J lost 6 bases, with 11 bases between them. The CDR3 covers 14 residues. The germline V gene encodes CDR1 MDHEN and CDR2 SYDVKM. CDR3 DNA sequence: TGTGCCAGCAGTTTACAGGCAGGCACTCAGCCCCAGCATTTT. Translating gives CASSLQAGTQPQHF.

This clone has more than one count but fewer than ten. V and J are TRBV28 and TRBJ2-1; D gene ambiguous. The CDR3 length is 12 residues. Trimming took 2 bases from V and 4 from J, leaving 3 bases between them. The germline V gene has CDR1 MDHEN and CDR2 SYDVKM. CDR3 coding DNA: TGTGCCAGCAGTTTAAGGTACAATGAGCAGTTCTTC. It translates to CASSLRYNEQFF.

The CDR3 DNA reads as TGTGCCAGCAGCCCGACCGCTCGGGAGACCCAGTACTTC. Translated: CASSPTARETQYF. V usage is TRBV9 and J usage is TRBJ2-5; D is unclear. The CDR3 is 13 residues long. Germline V CDR1 and CDR2: SGDLS, YYNGEE. V was trimmed by 4 bases and J by 5 bases, leaving 12 bases between them.

This clone appeared a single time. V gene TRBV19 combines with J gene TRBJ2-1, with unresolved D. V lost 3 bases and J 0 bases, leaving 9 bases between the germline ends. The germline CDR1 and CDR2 sequences are LNHDA and SQIVND (reference sequence). This CDR3 has 15 residues. CDR3 loop: CASSMWTGSYNEQFF. CDR3 sequence (DNA): TGTGCCAGTAGTATGTGGACCGGCTCCTACAATGAGCAGTTCTTC.

The V gene is TRBV4-3, the J gene TRBJ1-2, with TRBD1 matching over 11 bases. Per germline, CDR1 LGHNA and CDR2 YSLEER. The V gene end was trimmed by 1 base and the J gene end by 3 bases; junction bases not matched to a gene: 4. This CDR3 spans 16 amino acids. The CDR3 nucleotides read TGCGCCAGCAGCCAAGCGGACAGGGGGCGTTACTATGGCTACACCTTC. Translation gives CASSQADRGRYYGYTF.

In this sample, this clone turned up once. The rearrangement uses TRBV6-1 and TRBJ2-7; 7 bases align to TRBD1. Trimming cost V 6 bases and J 4 bases; bases outside gene matches: 12. CDR1 is MNHNS and CDR2 is SASEGT in the germline V gene. The CDR3 contains 15 residues. The CDR3 reads CASSKSQGVEYEQYF. The CDR3 DNA follows: TGTGCCAGCAGCAAAAGCCAGGGGGTAGAGTACGAGCAGTACTTC.

J is TRBJ2-5 and V is TRBV19; D is possibly TRBD1 or TRBD2 (5 bases each). Trimming removed 3 bases from V and 7 bases from J, with 18 bases in between. Germline V gene lookup returns CDR1 LNHDA and CDR2 SQIVND (reference sequence). The CDR3 length is 15 residues. The CDR3 DNA sequence: TGTGCCAGTAGTATTTCGGGGACCCGGGCAGGGACCCAGTACTTC. As protein: CASSISGTRAGTQYF.

Regarding this clone: The sample contains more than one DNA sequence encoding this CDR3. This rearrangement joins TRBV6-5 to TRBJ1-3, with D possibly being TRBD1 (6 bases). This CDR3 region has 13 residues. Germline lookup yields CDR1 MNHEY and CDR2 SVGAGI. V lost 6 bases and J lost 3, with 9 bases in between. The CDR3 DNA reads TGTGCCAGCAGGACAGGCGGTGGAAACACCATATATTTT. It is translated as CASRTGGGNTIYF.

The chain employs TRBV28 and TRBJ2-7, with TRBD1 identical over 9 bases. CDR3 size: 16 residues. V was pared by 2 bases and J by 5 bases, with 10 bases of the junction left unmatched. The V gene's germline CDR1 is MDHEN and CDR2 SYDVKM. For the CDR3, the DNA is TGTGCCAGCAGTTTAAGCCTGGGACAGGGCGGCGACGAGCAGTACTTC. Protein sequence: CASSLSLGQGGDEQYF. The full variable domain, in which reference TRBV28 and TRBJ2-7 provide the parts outside the CDR3, is DVKVTQSSRYLVKRTGEKVFLECVQDMDHENMFWYRQDPGLGLRLIYFSYDVKMKEKGDIPEGYSVSREKKERFSLILESASTNQTSMYLCASSLSLGQGGDEQYFGPGTRLTVT.

Details on this clone: This CDR3 is also generated by other DNA sequences in the sample. J is TRBJ2-1 and V is TRBV7-9, with D possibly matching TRBD1 (5 bases). The CDR3 covers 15 residues. V was trimmed by 3 bases and J by 0 bases, leaving 9 bases between them. The germline V gene has CDR1 SEHNR and CDR2 FQNEAQ (reference sequence). As DNA, the CDR3 is TGTGCCAGCAGCTTGAGCGACAGCTCCTACAATGAGCAGTTCTTC. Translating gives CASSLSDSSYNEQFF. The complete variable domain, with remaining parts taken from reference TRBV7-9 and TRBJ2-1, reads DTGVSQNPRHKITKRGQNVTFRCDPISEHNRLYWYRQTLGQGPEFLTYFQNEAQLEKSRLLSDRFSAERPKGSFSTLEIQRTEQGDSAMYLCASSLSDSSYNEQFFGPGTRLTVL.

The chain links TRBV30 to TRBJ1-5; a possible D gene is TRBD1 (5 bases). V lost 4 bases, J lost 3 bases, and 10 bases lay in between. CDR1 and CDR2 from the germline V gene are GTSNPN and SVGIG (reference sequence). The CDR3 is 13 amino acids. The CDR3 loop reads CAWKRGHNQPQHF. The CDR3 region has the DNA TGTGCCTGGAAACGGGGCCACAATCAGCCCCAGCATTTT.

V gene TRBV6-1 combines with J gene TRBJ2-7; D remains unclear. In germline, CDR1 is MNHNS, CDR2 SASEGT. The CDR3 runs to 14 residues. V lost 2 bases, J lost 3 bases, and 11 bases lay in between. CDR3 in DNA: TGTGCCAGCAGTGAATCCACAGAGATCTACGAGCAGTACTTC. This gives the protein CASSESTEIYEQYF.

The chain couples TRBV5-5 to TRBJ1-4; D is possibly TRBD1 (6 bases). V gave up 7 bases and J gave up 4 bases, with 14 bases separating them. CDR3 size: 14 residues. CDR1 and CDR2 from the germline V gene are SGHKS and YYEKEE (reference sequence). The CDR3: CASRGGQLNEKLFF. CDR3 coding DNA: TGTGCCAGCCGAGGAGGACAGCTTAATGAAAAACTGTTTTTT.

The CDR3 DNA reads as TGTGCCAGCAGGCCTGGTTGGGCCTACGAGCAGTACTTC. Encoded protein: CASRPGWAYEQYF. The chain recombines TRBV3-1 (or the pseudogene TRBV3-2) with TRBJ2-7; no reliable D call. Germline lookup yields CDR1 LGHDT and CDR2 YNNKEL (reference sequence). The CDR3 is 13 residues long. The V and J ends lost 6 bases and 2 bases respectively, with 11 bases between them.

The rearrangement uses TRBV7-3 and TRBJ2-1; 8 bases are a match to TRBD1. Looked up from germline, CDR1 is SGHTA and CDR2 is FQGTGA. Germline trimming cut 5 bases from V and 8 bases from J; bases unmatched to any gene: 11. This CDR3 comprises 15 residues. CDR3 coding DNA: TGTGCCAGCAGCCTCAGGGGGCGCCAGGAGGATGAGCAGTTCTTC. Protein: CASSLRGRQEDEQFF.

This chain joins TRBV7-9 and TRBJ1-3; D possibly corresponds to TRBD1 (6 bases). The V end lost 1 base, the J end lost 9 bases, and 7 bases lay between the germline ends. This CDR3 is built from 12 residues. From germline, CDR1 is SEHNR and CDR2 FQNEAQ (reference sequence). The CDR3 nucleotides read TGTGCCAGCAGCTTAGAAGGGGGCACCATATATTTT. Translating gives CASSLEGGTIYF.

This chain uses TRBV30 with TRBJ2-1; 12 bases match TRBD2. Germline V gene lookup returns CDR1 GTSNPN and CDR2 SVGIG (reference sequence). V dropped 3 bases and J dropped 10; count of bases not matched to a gene: 4. The CDR3 has 13 amino acids. The CDR3 region has the DNA TGTGCCTGGAGGACTAGCGGGGGATACGAGCAGTTCTTC. Encoded protein: CAWRTSGGYEQFF.

The V gene is TRBV5-6, the J gene TRBJ2-3, with TRBD2 matching over 11 bases. With V trimmed by 0 bases and J by 4 bases, 10 bases remained unmatched. CDR3 length: 18 amino acids. Germline V gene sequence: CDR1 SGHDT, CDR2 YYEEEE. CDR3 DNA: TGTGCCAGCAGCTTGGGGGAAACTAGCGGGGGTATCGCAGATACGCAGTATTTT. Translation: CASSLGETSGGIADTQYF.

The table lists this clone with a count of one. The J gene is TRBJ1-1, the V gene TRBV19; unclear D gene. Trimming removed 4 bases from V and 3 bases from J, with 9 bases in between. Germline V gene sequence: CDR1 LNHDA, CDR2 SQIVND (reference sequence). The CDR3 is 13 amino acids. The CDR3 loop reads CASSSDGDTEAFF. The CDR3 nucleotides read TGTGCCAGTAGTAGTGACGGGGACACTGAAGCTTTCTTT.

The chain links TRBV5-1 to TRBJ1-1; D is unresolved. Trimming removed 1 base at V and 3 bases at J, with 10 bases between. Germline values: CDR1 SGHRS, CDR2 YFSETQ. The CDR3 loop spans 14 amino acids. In nucleotides, the CDR3 is TGCGCCAGCAGCTTGCTAAGCTCGGACACTGAAGCTTTCTTT. It yields the protein CASSLLSSDTEAFF.

V is TRBV30 and J is TRBJ2-7; TRBD1 might be the D (6 bases). Looked up from germline, CDR1 is GTSNPN and CDR2 is SVGIG (reference sequence). V was clipped by 3 bases and J by 3 bases, with 9 bases between them. CDR3 length equals 12 residues. The DNA of the CDR3 is TGTGCCTGGAGCCGGGACAACTACGAGCAGTACTTC. Translation: CAWSRDNYEQYF.

The V gene is TRBV5-6, the J gene TRBJ1-4; 7 positions agree with TRBD1. The CDR3 consists of 16 residues. Trimming at V came to 0 bases and at J to 5 bases, leaving 7 bases not matched to a gene. CDR1 and CDR2 (germline): SGHDT, YYEEEE. The CDR3: CASSLARQGMNEKLFF. CDR3 bases: TGTGCCAGCAGCTTGGCCCGACAGGGTATGAATGAAAAACTGTTTTTT.

The chain is built from TRBV7-8 and TRBJ1-5; weak D call: TRBD1 (5 bases). The germline gives CDR1 SGHVS, CDR2 FQNEAQ. The CDR3 covers 13 residues. V lost 1 base and J lost 7, with 8 bases in between. CDR3 residues: CASSLDEGQPQHF. The DNA for the CDR3 is TGTGCCAGCAGCTTAGATGAGGGGCAGCCCCAGCATTTT.

The chain carries TRBV13 and TRBJ1-1, with D possibly being TRBD1 (6 bases). V lost 5 bases to trimming and J lost 7 bases, with 14 bases between them. Germline CDR1 is PRHDT and CDR2 is FYEKMQ (reference sequence). The CDR3 runs to 13 residues. DNA of the CDR3: TGTGCCAGCAGCCCCCTTGGACAGCATGAAGCTTTCTTT. Amino acid sequence: CASSPLGQHEAFF. The full variable domain, its missing parts supplied by reference TRBV13 and TRBJ1-1, is AAGVIQSPRHLIKEKRETATLKCYPIPRHDTVYWYQQGPGQDPQFLISFYEKMQSDKGSIPDRFSAQQFSDYHSELNMSSLELGDSALYFCASSPLGQHEAFFGQGTRLTVV.